These 29 T cell receptor beta chains were sequenced from one sample in a study of control samples from healthy donors and cancer patients (dated by TCRdb to 2019 to 2021). The method behind the library was the immunoSEQ multiplex PCR assay. TCRdb stores this immuneACCESS table with in-frame sequences only. Part of the clones is absent; in the studies checked, under half of the shortfall reflects unresolved V genes, and no reason is known for the rest. This sample holds about 120,000 clones; just under 90% were observed only once. In total, the top ten clones hold about an eighth of the sample. Material: blood. The receptors stem from a man aged 30 to 45 in good health.

The chain recombines TRBV24-1 with TRBJ2-7, with a possible D match to TRBD1 (5 bases). CDR1 is KGHDR, CDR2 SFDVKD, per germline. Trimming removed 4 bases from V and 4 bases from J, with 10 bases in between. CDR3 length: 13 residues. CDR3 DNA: TGTGCCACCAGTGAACCCGACAGATACGAGCAGTACTTC. Protein: CATSEPDRYEQYF.

The chain has TRBV9 and TRBJ1-1; D is perhaps TRBD1 (6 bases). The CDR3 runs 15 residues. V lost 0 bases and J 0 bases, leaving 9 bases between the germline ends. Germline V gene lookup returns CDR1 SGDLS and CDR2 YYNGEE. CDR3 in DNA: TGTGCCAGCAGCGTAGGGGGGCAGATGAACACTGAAGCTTTCTTT. Amino acids: CASSVGGQMNTEAFF.

The V gene is TRBV25-1, the J gene TRBJ1-2; the match to TRBD1 covers 10 bases. Trimming removed 3 bases from V and 5 bases from J; junction bases left unmatched: 9. Germline CDR1 reads MGHDK; CDR2 reads SYGVNS. The length of the CDR3 is 16 residues. CDR3 protein: CASSDSPGQGPYGYTF. In DNA form, the CDR3 reads TGTGCCAGCAGTGACTCTCCGGGACAGGGGCCATATGGCTACACCTTC.

This clone appeared once. The V gene is TRBV6-5, the J gene TRBJ1-1; weak D call: TRBD1 (6 bases). This CDR3 spans 13 amino acids. V dropped 6 bases and J dropped 5 bases, with 13 bases sitting between them. Germline assignment: CDR1 MNHEY and CDR2 SVGAGI. The CDR3 spells CASRKGGSTEAFF. DNA of the CDR3: TGTGCCAGCAGGAAGGGGGGAAGTACTGAAGCTTTCTTT.

The chain recombines TRBV12-3 or TRBV12-4 with TRBJ2-5; D is ambiguous. The CDR3 is made up of 13 amino acids. V lost 1 base and J 7 bases, leaving 10 bases between the germline ends. Written as DNA, the CDR3 is TGTGCCAGCAGTTTAGACACGCGCCGGACCCAGTACTTC. Protein sequence: CASSLDTRRTQYF.

The chain has TRBV15 and TRBJ1-4; 9 bases map to TRBD1. The CDR3 length is 17 residues. V lost 0 bases, J lost 7 bases, and 9 bases stayed unmatched. Germline values: CDR1 LNHNV, CDR2 YYDKDF (reference sequence). This CDR3 is CATSRDLVTGGGEKLFF. In DNA form, the CDR3 reads TGTGCCACCAGCAGAGATTTGGTAACAGGGGGCGGTGAAAAACTGTTTTTT.

In this sample, this clone turned up a few times. V usage is TRBV28 and J usage is TRBJ1-6; D not certain. Germline CDR1 MDHEN, CDR2 SYDVKM. V was clipped by 8 bases and J by 13 bases, with 9 bases between them. The CDR3 totals 10 residues. The CDR3 region is CASGRDPLHF. The CDR3 nucleotides read TGTGCCAGCGGCCGCGATCCCCTCCACTTT.

V is TRBV27 and J is TRBJ1-1; no clear D gene. Germline CDR1 MNHEY, CDR2 SMNVEV (reference sequence). V was clipped by 0 bases and J by 0 bases, with 8 bases between them. The CDR3 has 15 amino acids. Here the CDR3 DNA reads TGTGCCAGCAGTTTATCGCCGGATTTGAACACTGAAGCTTTCTTT. It yields the protein CASSLSPDLNTEAFF.

The chain couples TRBV4-1 to TRBJ2-3, with D possibly matching TRBD1 (6 bases). Germline assignment: CDR1 MGHRA and CDR2 YSYEKL. V dropped 0 bases and J dropped 7 bases, with 8 bases sitting between them. The CDR3 is 13 residues long. The CDR3 loop is CASSQDRGHTQYF. The CDR3 DNA reads TGCGCCAGCAGCCAAGACAGGGGCCATACGCAGTATTTT.

The J gene is TRBJ1-1, the V gene TRBV19, with 7 bases aligning to TRBD1. The germline V gene encodes CDR1 LNHDA and CDR2 SQIVND (reference sequence). This CDR3 has 15 residues. Trimming cost V 0 bases and J 3 bases; bases outside gene matches: 4. The CDR3 nucleotides read TGTGCCAGTAGTATAGAACAGGGGAAGGACACTGAAGCTTTCTTT. This encodes CASSIEQGKDTEAFF.

This chain links TRBV19 with TRBJ1-6; D is unclear. This CDR3 has 14 residues. Germline values: CDR1 LNHDA, CDR2 SQIVND (reference sequence). Trimming stripped 7 bases from V and 9 bases from J, with 16 bases between. The CDR3 is CASTGSGKRSPLHF. DNA of the CDR3: TGTGCCAGTACCGGAAGTGGGAAGCGTTCACCCCTCCACTTT.

V usage is TRBV2 and J usage is TRBJ2-5; TRBD2 is a possible D gene (7 bases). This CDR3 region has 16 residues. Germline values: CDR1 SNHLY, CDR2 FYNNEI. V lost 1 base and J lost 3, with 15 bases in between. Here the CDR3 reads CASSEGKGGGKETQYF. CDR3 bases: TGTGCCAGCAGTGAAGGAAAAGGGGGGGGAAAAGAGACCCAGTACTTC. Looking up the rest from reference TRBV2 and TRBJ2-5 gives the full variable domain: EPEVTQTPSHQVTQMGQEVILRCVPISNHLYFYWYRQILGQKVEFLVSFYNNEISEKSEIFDDQFSVERPDGSNFTLKIRSTKLEDSAMYFCASSEGKGGGKETQYFGPGTRLLVL.

The gene calls are TRBV27 and TRBJ2-2, with D uncertain. V was pared by 3 bases and J by 8 bases, with 13 bases between. This CDR3 region has 14 residues. Germline lookup yields CDR1 MNHEY and CDR2 SMNVEV (reference sequence). The CDR3, as DNA: TGTGCCAGCAGTTTTGGGCAGTATAGTGGGGAGCTGTTTTTT. Residues: CASSFGQYSGELFF.

The genes are TRBV5-1 and TRBJ1-1; D is unresolved. This CDR3 comprises 13 residues. The germline V and J ends were trimmed by 2 bases and 1 base, with 6 bases remaining between them. Germline lookup yields CDR1 SGHRS and CDR2 YFSETQ. Here the CDR3 reads CASSFTENTEAFF. The CDR3, as DNA: TGCGCCAGCAGCTTTACGGAGAACACTGAAGCTTTCTTT.

The genes are TRBV25-1 and TRBJ1-2; 8 nucleotides line up with TRBD1. This CDR3 spans 16 amino acids. The J segment lost 4 bases and the V segment lost 0 bases, leaving 7 bases of the junction unmatched. Germline V lookup: CDR1 MGHDK, CDR2 SYGVNS. CDR3 sequence (DNA): TGTGCCAGCAGTGAATACGAAGGGACAGGATCCTATGGCTACACCTTC. Translating it yields CASSEYEGTGSYGYTF.

As for this clone: This sample also contains other DNA sequences that code for the same CDR3. This sequence joins TRBV7-9 and TRBJ2-7; D could derive from TRBD1 or TRBD2 (5 bases each). The V end lost 1 base, the J end lost 5 bases, and 6 bases lay between the germline ends. CDR3 length: 12 residues. Per germline, CDR1 SEHNR and CDR2 FQNEAQ (reference sequence). Here the CDR3 DNA reads TGTGCCAGCAGCTTAGGGGACCACGAGCAGTACTTC. This gives the protein CASSLGDHEQYF.

CDR3 region: CASSESQVNDFGNTIYF. The DNA of the CDR3 is TGTGCCAGCAGCGAATCGCAGGTGAATGATTTTGGAAACACCATATATTTT. The chain employs TRBV5-4 and TRBJ1-3; no reliable D call. CDR1 and CDR2 (germline): SGHNT, YYREEE (reference sequence). The CDR3 covers 17 residues. Deletions cut 4 bases from V and 3 bases from J, with 20 bases between.

The chain combines TRBV6-5 with TRBJ1-1; unclear D gene. The length of the CDR3 is 15 residues. Germline-derived CDR1 and CDR2 are MNHEY and SVGAGI. Trimming removed 5 bases at V and 4 bases at J, with 17 bases between. CDR3 sequence reads: CASSSPGVSATEAFF. The CDR3 coding sequence is TGTGCCAGCAGTAGTCCGGGCGTAAGTGCCACTGAAGCTTTCTTT.

The chain uses TRBV5-4 and TRBJ2-2, with 7 positions matching TRBD1. J gave up 5 bases and V 4 bases, and 5 bases lay outside the gene matches. The CDR3 is 14 amino acids. Germline V gene data show CDR1 as SGHNT and CDR2 as YYREEE (reference sequence). Here the CDR3 reads CASSLQGVTGELFF. The CDR3 nucleotides read TGTGCCAGCAGCCTCCAGGGGGTAACCGGGGAGCTGTTTTTT.

The V gene is TRBV7-8, the J gene TRBJ1-5, with D possibly TRBD1 on 5 matching bases. The V end was cut by 3 bases, the J end by 7 bases, with 19 bases between. Germline V gives CDR1 SGHVS, CDR2 FQNEAQ. CDR3 length equals 16 residues. The CDR3 DNA reads TGTGCCAGCAGCTTCCTCTCGGGGGGTAGGAACCAGCCCCAGCATTTT. Protein sequence: CASSFLSGGRNQPQHF.

The chain couples TRBV3-1 (or the pseudogene TRBV3-2) to TRBJ1-1; tentatively, D is TRBD1 (5 bases). Germline loops: CDR1 LGHDT, CDR2 YNNKEL (reference sequence). The CDR3 runs 12 residues. V dropped 4 bases and J dropped 6 bases, with 9 bases sitting between them. The DNA for the CDR3 is TGTGCCAGCAGCCCCGGGGCCGCTGAAGCTTTCTTT. Translating it yields CASSPGAAEAFF.

The rearrangement joins TRBV2 to TRBJ1-4; D remains ambiguous. Germline CDR1 reads SNHLY; CDR2 reads FYNNEI. V was pared by 8 bases and J by 1 base, with 5 bases between. The CDR3 runs to 12 residues. The CDR3 DNA follows: TGTGCCAGCGAGAGAACTAATGAAAAACTGTTTTTT. Amino acid sequence: CASERTNEKLFF.

The chain recombines TRBV7-2 with TRBJ2-2; 9 bases map to TRBD1. CDR3 length: 18 amino acids. CDR1 and CDR2 from the germline V gene are SGHTA and FQGNSA. V was pared by 2 bases and J by 6 bases, with 13 bases of the junction left unmatched. In DNA, the CDR3 is TGTGCCAGCAGCTTACGGATTCCGGGACAGGGAGGGGCCGGGGAGCTGTTTTTT. Its translation: CASSLRIPGQGGAGELFF.

The V gene is TRBV19, the J gene TRBJ1-2; TRBD1 matches at 10 bases. This CDR3 is built from 13 residues. Germline V gives CDR1 LNHDA, CDR2 SQIVND (reference sequence). With V trimmed by 6 bases and J by 8 bases, 6 bases remained unmatched. The CDR3 is CASSFPTGGGYTF. CDR3 DNA sequence: TGTGCCAGTAGCTTTCCGACAGGGGGCGGCTACACCTTC.

Concerning this clone itself: One junction end does not reproduce the germline sequence, and a read error may be involved. The same CDR3 also results from other DNA sequences found in this sample. CDR3 nucleotide sequence: TGTGCCAGCAGCGAGGGGAATTCACCTCTCCACTTT. Amino acids: CASSEGNSPLHF. V usage is TRBV14 and J usage is TRBJ1-6; possibly TRBD1 for D (5 bases). CDR3 length equals 12 residues. Germline V CDR1 and CDR2: SGHDN, FVKESK.

This clone was seen just once. This chain connects TRBV7-2 to TRBJ2-1; TRBD2 matches at 11 bases. The junction had 5 bases not matched to a gene; V was cut back by 3 bases and J by 4 bases. This CDR3 comprises 16 residues. Germline V lookup: CDR1 SGHTA, CDR2 FQGNSA. The CDR3, as DNA: TGTGCCAGCAGCTTGGGAGGGACTAGCGGATACAATGAGCAGTTCTTC. Translating it yields CASSLGGTSGYNEQFF.

The chain is built from TRBV19 and TRBJ1-2; possibly TRBD1 for D (6 bases). This CDR3 contains 13 residues. Germline V CDR1 and CDR2: LNHDA, SQIVND (reference sequence). With 3 bases removed from V and 8 bases from J, the gap between germline ends came to 13 bases. The CDR3, as DNA: TGTGCCAGTAGTATCCGGCAGGGGACCGGCTACACCTTC. Protein product: CASSIRQGTGYTF.

The chain recombines TRBV12-3 or TRBV12-4 with TRBJ1-1; a weak D match, TRBD1 (5 bases). Deletions cut 7 bases from V and 5 bases from J, with 11 bases between. CDR3 size: 12 residues. CDR3 nucleotides: TGTGCCAGCACTATAGGGGTGACTGAAGCTTTCTTT. Protein sequence: CASTIGVTEAFF.

This clone was counted only a few times. The chain couples TRBV14 to TRBJ1-2, with D uncertain. The ends were cut back, 6 bases at V and 5 bases at J, with 16 bases in the middle. Looked up from germline, CDR1 is SGHDN and CDR2 is FVKESK. CDR3 length equals 14 residues. Here the CDR3 reads CASSPGLSGYGYTF. DNA of the CDR3: TGTGCCAGCAGTCCCGGGTTGTCGGGGTATGGCTACACCTTC. The whole variable domain, remainder taken from reference TRBV14 and TRBJ1-2, is EAGVTQFPSHSVIEKGQTVTLRCDPISGHDNLYWYRRVMGKEIKFLLHFVKESKQDESGMPNNRFLAERTGGTYSTLKVQPAELEDSGVYFCASSPGLSGYGYTFGSGTRLTVV.